This T cell receptor (beta chain) was found in a study of PD-L1 blockade in urothelial cancer. Across the study: Atezolizumab therapy began for patients in 2014, dosed at 1,200 mg intravenously every 3 weeks. Prior chemotherapy regimens per patient numbered 0 to 3. Whole-study results and caveats: The study found that durable-benefit patients expanded tumor-associated blood clones more at 3 weeks.

Time point specified: pretreatment peripheral blood. Patients yielded 1 to 8 samples each, pretreatment and on-treatment. Assay: immunoSEQ multiplex PCR; the TCRdb copy retains only in-frame clones and omits some. The sample consists of about 86,000 clones, over 65% of them appearing once. Concerning this clone: Its antigen is undetermined.

Source: PBMCs, taken around atezolizumab (anti-PD-L1) treatment. This receptor was taken from a man aged 55 to 70 with urothelial cancer.

CDR3 sequence: CASSLRSGGSGEQFF. CDR3 in DNA: TGTGCCAGCAGCCTCCGATCAGGGGGGTCTGGTGAGCAGTTCTTC. The chain combines TRBV11-2 with TRBJ2-1; possible D gene TRBD1, 7 bases. The CDR3 consists of 15 residues. Germline assignment: CDR1 SGHAT and CDR2 FQNNGV. V lost 5 bases, J lost 9 bases, and 20 bases lay in between.